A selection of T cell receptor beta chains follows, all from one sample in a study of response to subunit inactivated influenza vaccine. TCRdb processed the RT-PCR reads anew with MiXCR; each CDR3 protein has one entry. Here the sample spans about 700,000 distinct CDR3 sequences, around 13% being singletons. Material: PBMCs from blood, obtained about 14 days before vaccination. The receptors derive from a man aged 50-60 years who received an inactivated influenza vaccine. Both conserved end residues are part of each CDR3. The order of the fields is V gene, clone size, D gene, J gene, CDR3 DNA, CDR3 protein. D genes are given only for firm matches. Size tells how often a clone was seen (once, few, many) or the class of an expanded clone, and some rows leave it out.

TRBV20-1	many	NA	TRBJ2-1	TGCAGTGCTAGTTTGGGACCTAACCTCAATGAGCAGTTCTTC	CSASLGPNLNEQFF
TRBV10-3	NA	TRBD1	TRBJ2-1	TGTGCCATCAGACGCACAGGGGGCGCCTACAATGAGCAGTTCTTC	CAIRRTGGAYNEQFF
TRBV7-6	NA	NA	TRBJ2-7	TGTGCCAGCAGCCCTTGGGGAATCTACGAGCAGTACTTC	CASSPWGIYEQYF
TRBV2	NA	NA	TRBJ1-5	TGTGCCAGCAAGGTGGATCAGCCCCAGCATTTT	CASKVDQPQHF
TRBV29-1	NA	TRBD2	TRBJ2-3	TGCAGCGCGGCGGGAGGGGCCGCAGATACGCAGTATTTT	CSAAGGAADTQYF
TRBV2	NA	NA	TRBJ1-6	TGTGCCAGCATACCGGGGAAGAGTTACCCCCTCCACTTT	CASIPGKSYPLHF
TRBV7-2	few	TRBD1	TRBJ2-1	TGTGCCAGCAGCATCAGGGGGAGCTCCTACAATGAGCAGTTCTTC	CASSIRGSSYNEQFF
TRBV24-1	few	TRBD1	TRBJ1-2	TGTGCCACCAGTGATGCAGGGGGATACTATGGCTACACCTTC	CATSDAGGYYGYTF
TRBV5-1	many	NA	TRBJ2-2	TGCGCCAGCAGGACCCTGGGGGAGAACACCGGGGAGCTGTTTTTT	CASRTLGENTGELFF
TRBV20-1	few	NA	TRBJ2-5	TGCAGTGCCGGGCTCACCCAAGAGACCCAGTACTTC	CSAGLTQETQYF
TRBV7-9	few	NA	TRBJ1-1	TGTGCCAGCAGCTTAGGGTCAGGGTCGGCCACTGAAGCTTTCTTT	CASSLGSGSATEAFF
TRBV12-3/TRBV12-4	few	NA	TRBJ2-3	TGTGCCAGCAGCGTGGGGCCAACGGGGGATACGCAGTATTTT	CASSVGPTGDTQYF
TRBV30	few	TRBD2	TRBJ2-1	TGTGCCTGGAGCTTCGTAGCGGGGGGGCAGTTCTTC	CAWSFVAGGQFF
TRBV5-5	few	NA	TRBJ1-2	TGTGCCAGCAGCTGGACGGTTAACTATGGCTACACCTTC	CASSWTVNYGYTF
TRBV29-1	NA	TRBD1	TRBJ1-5	TGCAGCGTAGGGACAGGGGATCAGCCCCAGCATTTT	CSVGTGDQPQHF
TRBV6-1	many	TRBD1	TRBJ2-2	TGTGCCAGCAGAGAACAGGGGGCGCGCGGGGAGCTGTTTTTT	CASREQGARGELFF
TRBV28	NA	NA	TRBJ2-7	TGTGCCAGCAGTTCGCCGACTACCCGCTCCTACGAGCAGTACTTC	CASSSPTTRSYEQYF
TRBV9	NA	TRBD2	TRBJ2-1	TGTGCCAGCACCCCGTGGGGGTGGGAGGGCCACAATGAGCAGTTCTTC	CASTPWGWEGHNEQFF
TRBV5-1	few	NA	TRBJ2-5	TGCGCCAGCAGACCGGGACTCCAGGGCCAAGAGACCCAGTACTTC	CASRPGLQGQETQYF
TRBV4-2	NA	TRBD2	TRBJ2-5	TGTGCCAGCAGCGGAAGACTAGCGGGAGGGACCTTACTTTTCCAAGAGACCCAGTACTTC	CASSGRLAGGTLLFQETQYF
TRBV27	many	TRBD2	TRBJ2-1	TGTGCCAGCAGTAGCTTAGCGGGGAGCTCCTACAATGAGCAGTTCTTC	CASSSLAGSSYNEQFF
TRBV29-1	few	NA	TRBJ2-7	TGCAGCGTGAGGACAGTATCCTACGAGCAGTACTTC	CSVRTVSYEQYF
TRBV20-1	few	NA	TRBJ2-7	TGCAGTGCTAGAGATAAAACGATTACCTACGAGCAGTACTTC	CSARDKTITYEQYF
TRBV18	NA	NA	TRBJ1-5	TGTGCCAGCTCACGAGAGATGAATCAGCCCCAGCATTTT	CASSREMNQPQHF
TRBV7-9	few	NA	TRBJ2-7	TGTGCCTCCGCCGGGATCACCTACGAGCAGTACTTC	CASAGITYEQYF